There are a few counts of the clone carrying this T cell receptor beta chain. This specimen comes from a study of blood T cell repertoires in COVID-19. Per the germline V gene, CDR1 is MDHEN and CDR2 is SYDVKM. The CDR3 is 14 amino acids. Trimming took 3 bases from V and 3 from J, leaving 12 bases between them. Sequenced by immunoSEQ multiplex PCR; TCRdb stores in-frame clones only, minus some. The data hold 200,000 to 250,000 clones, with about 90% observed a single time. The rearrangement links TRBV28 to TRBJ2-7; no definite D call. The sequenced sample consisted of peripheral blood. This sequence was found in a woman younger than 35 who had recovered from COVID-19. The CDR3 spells CASSLSQAVYEQYF. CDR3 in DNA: TGTGCCAGCAGTTTGAGTCAGGCTGTCTACGAGCAGTACTTC.